Reported below is one T cell receptor (beta chain). This specimen belongs to a study of blood T cell repertoires in COVID-19. Study-level information: Acute and convalescent COVID-19 samples came from the United States, Italy and Spain. Nucleic acid was either cDNA or gDNA, and it came from T cells, B-cell-depleted T cells, or PBMCs.

Trimming stripped 9 bases from V and 15 bases from J, with 30 bases between. CDR1 and CDR2 from the germline V gene are MNHEY and SVGAGI. The CDR3 extends over 15 amino acids. In the source study's methods: Amplifying reference gene primers gave estimates of nucleated cell counts. Using immunoSEQ multiplex PCR, the repertoire was profiled, and TCRdb retains in-frame clones only, with some absent. V and J calls and clone size are those listed in that table; D and trimming were worked out from the DNA. In the table there are some 98,000 clones, approximately 79% of which are singletons. The sample comprised peripheral blood. The TCR originated in a man aged 70 or older with active or convalescent COVID-19. The V call is TRBV6-5, the J call TRBJ2-1; D not certain. The CDR3 coding sequence is TGTGCCAGGGTAAACTATCGGCGCTCCTCTTCAAAGCCGTTCTTC. Amino acids: CARVNYRRSSSKPFF.